What follows describes a single T cell receptor beta chain. Original processing methods: How many nucleated cells were present was estimated from reference gene primer amplification. Only in-frame clones appear in the TCRdb table, and some are missing; sequencing was by immunoSEQ multiplex PCR. The V and J calls and clone size were taken over from that table, and D and trimming were inferred from the DNA. The sample gives approximately 190,000 clones, roughly 80% of which show up once; 13% to 15% is in the top ten. These data belong to a study of blood T cell repertoires in COVID-19. Study background: The cDNA or gDNA used as material had been derived from T cells, B-cell-depleted T cells, or PBMCs.

The CDR3 loop spans 15 amino acids. The trim removed 3 bases at V and 4 bases at J, leaving 4 bases unmatched. Germline loops: CDR1 SEHNR, CDR2 FQNEAQ (reference sequence). Sequenced: peripheral blood. This chain uses TRBV7-9 with TRBJ2-3; TRBD1 matches at 10 bases. The TCR comes from a man younger than 45 with active or convalescent COVID-19. The CDR3: CASSFRDRGPDTQYF. CDR3 coding DNA: TGTGCCAGCAGCTTCCGGGACAGGGGTCCAGATACGCAGTATTTT.